This passage covers 28 T cell receptor beta chains from one sample sequenced in a study of shared clonotypes between healthy human individuals. The protocol was immunoSEQ multiplex PCR, while the TCRdb copy is restricted to in-frame clones and leaves out a portion. The repertoire holds approximately 2,200,000 clones, 93% seen once, with under 2% in the top ten. Naive CD8 cells lacked CD45RO and underwent positive selection for CCR7, leaving out terminally differentiated effector memory CD45RA+ cells. Sequencing was done on a sample of naive CD8+ T cells from PBMCs. These receptors were collected from a man between 18 and 29 years old in good health. Some clones in this sample may be carry-over from other donors' samples.

This clone occurred a few times. This chain uses TRBV19 with TRBJ2-1, with unresolved D. This CDR3 has 15 amino acids. Germline CDR1 LNHDA, CDR2 SQIVND (reference sequence). With 3 bases removed from V and 0 bases from J, the gap between germline ends came to 9 bases. The CDR3 reads CASSILTSSYNEQFF. CDR3 in DNA: TGTGCCAGTAGTATTCTAACCAGCTCCTACAATGAGCAGTTCTTC.

With respect to this clone: Other DNA sequences of this sample code for an identical CDR3. The chain uses TRBV9 and TRBJ2-7, with D possibly matching TRBD1 (6 bases). V was clipped by 0 bases and J by 1 base, with 8 bases between them. Germline CDR1 and CDR2: SGDLS and YYNGEE. CDR3 length equals 14 residues. CDR3 in DNA: TGTGCCAGCAGCGTAGAACAGGGTTCCTACGAGCAGTACTTC. Its protein product is CASSVEQGSYEQYF.

The rearrangement joins TRBV7-9 to TRBJ2-7, with a tentative D call TRBD2 (6 bases). The V gene's germline CDR1 is SEHNR and CDR2 FQNEAQ (reference sequence). The CDR3 runs to 16 residues. Trimming pared 0 bases from V and 0 bases from J, leaving 12 bases between. CDR3 DNA sequence: TGTGCCAGCAGCTTAGCGCGTGGAGGGAGCTCCTACGAGCAGTACTTC. Encoded protein: CASSLARGGSSYEQYF.

The chain couples TRBV10-3 to TRBJ2-3, with TRBD2 as a possible D gene (6 bases). Germline loops: CDR1 ENHRY, CDR2 SYGVKD. This CDR3 has 11 amino acids. Trimming pared 11 bases from V and 3 bases from J, leaving 9 bases between. The CDR3 spells CAAAGTDTQYF. The DNA for the CDR3 is TGTGCCGCCGCGGGGACAGATACGCAGTATTTT.

The rearrangement joins TRBV27 to TRBJ1-2; no clear D. The germline V gene encodes CDR1 MNHEY and CDR2 SMNVEV (reference sequence). The CDR3 covers 14 residues. With 3 bases removed from V and 5 bases from J, the gap between germline ends came to 13 bases. The CDR3 loop is CASSFTSGGYGYTF. The CDR3 nucleotides are TGTGCCAGCAGTTTCACCTCTGGAGGATATGGCTACACCTTC.

As to this clone: This same CDR3 is encoded by further DNA sequences in the sample. The V gene is TRBV28, the J gene TRBJ2-1; 7 positions match TRBD2. Germline V gene data show CDR1 as MDHEN and CDR2 as SYDVKM. This CDR3 spans 13 amino acids. Germline trimming cut 5 bases from V and 4 bases from J; bases unmatched to any gene: 2. CDR3 in DNA: TGTGCCAGCAGTCTCGGGGGGTACAATGAGCAGTTCTTC. Encoded protein: CASSLGGYNEQFF.

The chain links TRBV25-1 to TRBJ2-1; 7 bases fit TRBD2. Germline CDR1 reads MGHDK; CDR2 reads SYGVNS. The V gene end was trimmed by 9 bases and the J gene end by 3 bases; junction bases not matched to a gene: 11. The CDR3 consists of 15 residues. CDR3 in DNA: TGTGCCAGAACAGGTCTAGCGGATATCTACAATGAGCAGTTCTTC. It translates to CARTGLADIYNEQFF.

This chain links TRBV7-6 with TRBJ1-2; 7 bases are a match to TRBD1. Germline CDR1 is SGHVS and CDR2 is FNYEAQ. The CDR3 has 14 amino acids. J lost 6 bases, V lost 1 base, and 5 bases had no gene match. CDR3 in amino acids: CASSLDRDSDGYTF. The CDR3 DNA reads TGTGCCAGCAGCTTAGACCGGGACAGTGATGGCTACACCTTC.

This chain links TRBV11-2 with TRBJ2-2, with 9 positions matching TRBD2. Germline values: CDR1 SGHAT, CDR2 FQNNGV. V dropped 2 bases and J dropped 4; count of bases not matched to a gene: 8. This CDR3 has 17 residues. The CDR3: CASSLLGGRAGTGELFF. The DNA of the CDR3 is TGTGCCAGCAGCTTACTCGGCGGGAGGGCCGGCACCGGGGAGCTGTTTTTT.

This clone has just one count. V is TRBV25-1 and J is TRBJ1-4, with D possibly being TRBD1 (6 bases). Trimming took off 8 bases at V and 0 bases at J, with 10 bases between the two ends. Germline assignment: CDR1 MGHDK and CDR2 SYGVNS. The CDR3 length is 14 residues. The CDR3 DNA reads as TGTGCCAGCTCTCGGACAGCAACTAATGAAAAACTGTTTTTT. It specifies CASSRTATNEKLFF.

V gene TRBV30 combines with J gene TRBJ2-7, with 10 positions matching TRBD2. V gave up 2 bases and J gave up 3 bases; unmatched junction bases: 4. This CDR3 comprises 14 residues. Germline values: CDR1 GTSNPN, CDR2 SVGIG (reference sequence). The CDR3 is CAWSPRTSGYEQYF. CDR3 nucleotide sequence: TGTGCCTGGAGTCCTAGGACTAGCGGCTACGAGCAGTACTTC.

The chain recombines TRBV27 with TRBJ2-7, with 7 positions matching TRBD2. Germline V CDR1 and CDR2: MNHEY, SMNVEV (reference sequence). The CDR3 runs 13 residues. V lost 6 bases to trimming and J lost 5 bases; unmatched junction nucleotides: 7. For the CDR3, the DNA is TGTGCCAGCAGCCCCATTGGGGGGGACGAGCAGTACTTC. It codes for CASSPIGGDEQYF.

V gene TRBV27 combines with J gene TRBJ2-3; TRBD2 aligns across 10 bases. Germline V gene lookup returns CDR1 MNHEY and CDR2 SMNVEV (reference sequence). Germline trimming cut 3 bases from V and 4 bases from J; bases unmatched to any gene: 10. CDR3 length: 17 amino acids. The CDR3 nucleotides read TGTGCCAGCAGTTTTTTACCTCTAGCGGGAGTTTCAGATACGCAGTATTTT. It is translated as CASSFLPLAGVSDTQYF.

V usage is TRBV27 and J usage is TRBJ2-1; no firm D call. CDR1 is MNHEY and CDR2 is SMNVEV in the germline V gene (reference sequence). Trimming removed 5 bases from V and 7 bases from J, with 12 bases in between. The length of the CDR3 is 13 residues. CDR3 sequence reads: CASSPNPWNEQFF. In DNA form, the CDR3 reads TGTGCCAGCAGTCCGAACCCCTGGAATGAGCAGTTCTTC.

The J gene is TRBJ1-1, the V gene TRBV15, with unresolved D. From germline, CDR1 is LNHNV and CDR2 YYDKDF (reference sequence). With 3 bases removed from V and 1 base from J, the gap between germline ends came to 9 bases. This CDR3 region has 14 residues. The CDR3 sequence is CATSSGGENTEAFF. In nucleotides, the CDR3 is TGTGCCACCAGCAGTGGTGGGGAGAACACTGAAGCTTTCTTT.

The chain couples TRBV9 to TRBJ2-2; 9 bases match TRBD1. The CDR3 is 17 residues long. Germline CDR1 SGDLS, CDR2 YYNGEE. J lost 0 bases, V lost 4 bases, and 7 bases had no gene match. CDR3 in amino acids: CASSTRTGEPNTGELFF. The CDR3 DNA reads as TGTGCCAGCAGCACCCGGACAGGGGAACCGAACACCGGGGAGCTGTTTTTT.

The V and J genes are TRBV27 and TRBJ2-7; D gene ambiguous. Trimming removed 5 bases from V and 2 bases from J, with 16 bases in between. This CDR3 has 15 amino acids. Germline V gene sequence: CDR1 MNHEY, CDR2 SMNVEV (reference sequence). CDR3 bases: TGTGCCAGCAGTCCGATACGTTTCAACCCCTACGAGCAGTACTTC. As protein: CASSPIRFNPYEQYF.

The V gene is TRBV6-5, the J gene TRBJ2-7, with D possibly TRBD2 on 7 matching bases. V was cut by 0 bases and J by 5 bases, with 17 bases left in between. In germline, CDR1 is MNHEY, CDR2 SVGAGI. There are 16 residues in the CDR3. The CDR3 loop is CASSYSSRGAFHEQYF. The CDR3 DNA reads as TGTGCCAGCAGTTACTCCTCTCGGGGGGCGTTCCACGAGCAGTACTTC.

This clone was recorded once. The V gene is TRBV19, the J gene TRBJ1-3; D remains unclear. V lost 5 bases, J lost 0 bases, and 8 bases lay in between. Per the germline V gene, CDR1 is LNHDA and CDR2 is SQIVND (reference sequence). This CDR3 is built from 14 residues. DNA for the CDR3: TGTGCCAGTAGTGTTGCAGGCTCTGGAAACACCATATATTTT. This sequence encodes CASSVAGSGNTIYF.

The chain has TRBV29-1 and TRBJ2-3, with 9 bases that match TRBD2. The CDR3 contains 19 residues. With 5 bases clipped from V and 5 bases from J, the junction kept 23 bases outside the gene matches. Germline assignment: CDR1 SQVTM and CDR2 ANQGSEA. CDR3 nucleotide sequence: TGCAGCGTTCCAGACCCAGGGGACTCGCTAGCGGGAATGTTAGATACGCAGTATTTT. It specifies CSVPDPGDSLAGMLDTQYF.

V and J are TRBV5-4 and TRBJ2-7; 7 bases fit TRBD2. This CDR3 is built from 17 residues. After removal of 0 bases from V and 0 bases from J, the junction contained 9 bases not matched to a gene. From germline, CDR1 is SGHNT and CDR2 YYREEE (reference sequence). CDR3 DNA sequence: TGTGCCAGCAGCTTGGATCTAGCGGAGGAGAGCTCCTACGAGCAGTACTTC. This gives the protein CASSLDLAEESSYEQYF.

This clone was recorded a few times. The chain joins TRBV4-1 to TRBJ1-1; a weak D match, TRBD1 (6 bases). V was clipped by 5 bases and J by 0 bases, with 16 bases between them. In germline, CDR1 is MGHRA, CDR2 YSYEKL. The CDR3 is 16 residues long. CDR3 region: CASSKTTGTMNTEAFF. CDR3 coding DNA: TGCGCCAGCAGCAAGACGACAGGAACCATGAACACTGAAGCTTTCTTT.

This clone came up once. The gene calls are TRBV6-1 and TRBJ2-7, with 9 bases that match TRBD2. Germline CDR1 reads MNHNS; CDR2 reads SASEGT. With 2 bases clipped from V and 5 bases from J, the junction kept 7 bases outside the gene matches. There are 15 residues in the CDR3. The CDR3 region is CASSERGRAGNEQYF. CDR3 DNA: TGTGCCAGCAGTGAACGCGGGAGGGCCGGGAACGAGCAGTACTTC.

The chain combines TRBV2 with TRBJ2-7; D is ambiguous. Trimming removed 1 base at V and 6 bases at J, with 7 bases between. The CDR3 loop spans 12 amino acids. CDR1 and CDR2 from the germline V gene are SNHLY and FYNNEI. The CDR3 DNA reads as TGTGCCAGCAGTGAAGGTCGACGCGAGCAGTACTTC. This sequence encodes CASSEGRREQYF.

With regard to this clone: Other DNA sequences in the sample encode the same CDR3. The V call is TRBV7-9, the J call TRBJ2-1; tentatively, D is TRBD2 (6 bases). V gave up 0 bases and J gave up 3 bases, with 6 bases separating them. Per germline, CDR1 SEHNR and CDR2 FQNEAQ (reference sequence). The CDR3 is made up of 14 amino acids. CDR3 protein: CASSLARGYNEQFF. In nucleotides, the CDR3 is TGTGCCAGCAGCTTAGCGCGGGGCTACAATGAGCAGTTCTTC.

The chain recombines TRBV6-5 with TRBJ1-2; D gene uncertain. Trimming removed 2 bases from V and 4 bases from J, with 11 bases in between. The CDR3 covers 14 residues. Looked up from germline, CDR1 is MNHEY and CDR2 is SVGAGI. CDR3 region: CASSYMAEPYGYTF. The CDR3, as DNA: TGTGCCAGCAGTTACATGGCAGAACCCTATGGCTACACCTTC.

V and J are TRBV6-5 and TRBJ2-1; D might be TRBD1 (5 bases). Per germline, CDR1 MNHEY and CDR2 SVGAGI. The CDR3 has 14 amino acids. Trimming cost V 2 bases and J 4 bases, with 9 bases left between them. The CDR3 bases are TGTGCCAGCAGTTACAGGGCAGGGTACAATGAGCAGTTCTTC. Its protein is CASSYRAGYNEQFF.

As concerns this clone: At the DNA level, this CDR3 is encoded by other sequences in the same sample as well. This chain uses TRBV6-6 with TRBJ2-7; D remains ambiguous. The germline CDR1 and CDR2 sequences are MNHNY and SVGAGI (reference sequence). This CDR3 spans 13 amino acids. Trimming took 0 bases from V and 3 from J, leaving 6 bases between them. CDR3 in DNA: TGTGCCAGCAGTTACTCACCAAGCTACGAGCAGTACTTC. Amino acid sequence: CASSYSPSYEQYF.